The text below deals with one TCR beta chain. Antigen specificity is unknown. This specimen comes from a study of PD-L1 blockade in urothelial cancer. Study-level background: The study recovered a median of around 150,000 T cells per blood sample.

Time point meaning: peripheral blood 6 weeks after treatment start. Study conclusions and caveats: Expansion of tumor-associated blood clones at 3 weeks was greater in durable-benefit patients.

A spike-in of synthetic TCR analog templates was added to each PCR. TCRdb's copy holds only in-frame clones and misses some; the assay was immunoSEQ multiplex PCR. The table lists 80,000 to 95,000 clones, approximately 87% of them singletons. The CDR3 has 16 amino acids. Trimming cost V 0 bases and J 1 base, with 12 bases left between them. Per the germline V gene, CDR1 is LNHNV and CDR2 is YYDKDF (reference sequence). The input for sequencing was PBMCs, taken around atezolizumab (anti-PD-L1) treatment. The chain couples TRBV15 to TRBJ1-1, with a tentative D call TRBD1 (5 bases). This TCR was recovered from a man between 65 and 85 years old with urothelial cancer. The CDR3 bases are TGTGCCACCAGCAGAGATATGTTACAGGCGAACACTGAAGCTTTCTTT. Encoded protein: CATSRDMLQANTEAFF.